This TCR beta chain derives from a study of cytomegalovirus exposure and HLA in healthy donors. The CDR3 has 15 amino acids. CDR1 is KGHSH, CDR2 LQKENI, per germline. V lost 3 bases and J lost 10, with 21 bases in between. This clone was counted between two and nine times. Each donor was nominally healthy when sampled (though unrecorded immune exposures were likely). PCR was performed using 60 Vbeta and 13 Jbeta primers. The data were produced by immunoSEQ multiplex PCR, yet TCRdb's version contains in-frame clones alone and is incomplete. There are 180,000 or so clones in the sample; around 82% occur only once, and about 1.6% lies in the top ten.

The genes are TRBV18 and TRBJ1-1; maybe TRBD1 (5 bases). This clonotype originated in a male donor in good health and CMV-seronegative. The sequencing input was PBMCs. The CDR3 sequence: CASSPQDTGSIGAFF. In DNA form, the CDR3 reads TGTGCCAGCTCACCCCAGGACACCGGCAGCATTGGAGCTTTCTTT.